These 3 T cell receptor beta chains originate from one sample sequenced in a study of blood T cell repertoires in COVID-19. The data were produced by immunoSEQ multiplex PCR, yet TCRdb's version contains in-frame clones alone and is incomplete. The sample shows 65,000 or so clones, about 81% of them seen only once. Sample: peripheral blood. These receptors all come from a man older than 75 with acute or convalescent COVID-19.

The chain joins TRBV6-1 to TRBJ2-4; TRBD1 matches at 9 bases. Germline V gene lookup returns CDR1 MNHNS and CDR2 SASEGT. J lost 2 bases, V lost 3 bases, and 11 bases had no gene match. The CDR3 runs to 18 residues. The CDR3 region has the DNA TGTGCCAGCAGTGATGGGTGGGACAGGGCGGAATCCAAAAACATTCAGTACTTC. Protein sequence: CASSDGWDRAESKNIQYF.

CDR3 in DNA: TGTGCCAGCAGTGAAGCTACTAGCGGGGACCAAGAGACCCAGTACTTC. Protein product: CASSEATSGDQETQYF. The chain combines TRBV2 with TRBJ2-5; TRBD2 matches 10 bases. The CDR3 extends over 16 amino acids. Germline assignment: CDR1 SNHLY and CDR2 FYNNEI. J was trimmed by 0 bases and V by 0 bases; bases with no gene match: 1.

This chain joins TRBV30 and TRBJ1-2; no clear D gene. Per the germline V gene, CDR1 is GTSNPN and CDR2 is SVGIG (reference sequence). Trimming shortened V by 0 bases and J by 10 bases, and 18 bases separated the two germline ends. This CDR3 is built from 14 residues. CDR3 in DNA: TGTGCCTGGAGTGTACTACCCCGGGGATGGTTCTACACCTTC. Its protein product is CAWSVLPRGWFYTF.